This T cell receptor (beta chain) was observed in a study of T cell responses to AZD1222 COVID-19 vaccine. The assay was immunoSEQ multiplex PCR, and TCRdb's table has in-frame clones only and misses some. Of over 150,000 clones detected, 80% to 90% appear once; the ten largest clones hold roughly 6%. The sequencing used peripheral blood, collected on day 0 of AZD1222 vaccination. The sequence derives from an adult in good health.

The CDR3 nucleotides read TGTGCCAGCAGCCAAGGGACTAGCGGGGTAAATTCTTACGAGCAGTACTTC. This translates into CASSQGTSGVNSYEQYF. This chain links TRBV4-2 with TRBJ2-7; 12 bases fit TRBD2. Losses at the gene ends were 1 base for V and 4 bases for J; bases not matched to a gene: 8. CDR1 is LGHNA, CDR2 YNFKEQ, per germline. The CDR3 is made up of 17 amino acids.